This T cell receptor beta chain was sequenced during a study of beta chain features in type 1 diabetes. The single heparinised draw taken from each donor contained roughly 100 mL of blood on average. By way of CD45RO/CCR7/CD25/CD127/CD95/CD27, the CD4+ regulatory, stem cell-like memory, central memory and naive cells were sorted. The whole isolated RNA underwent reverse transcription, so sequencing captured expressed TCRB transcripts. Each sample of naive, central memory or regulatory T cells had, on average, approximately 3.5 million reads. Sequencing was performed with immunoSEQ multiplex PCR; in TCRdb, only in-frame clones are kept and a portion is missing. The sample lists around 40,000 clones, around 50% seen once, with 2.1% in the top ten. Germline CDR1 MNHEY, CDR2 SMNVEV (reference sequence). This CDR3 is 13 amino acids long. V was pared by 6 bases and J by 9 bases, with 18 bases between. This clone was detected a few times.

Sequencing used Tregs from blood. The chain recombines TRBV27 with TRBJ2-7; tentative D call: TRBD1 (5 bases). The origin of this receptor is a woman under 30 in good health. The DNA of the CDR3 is TGTGCCAGCAGGAAGGGGCGCCTCCAGGCGCAGTACTTC. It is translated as CASRKGRLQAQYF.